This TCR beta chain was captured by sequencing in a study of T cells after yellow fever vaccination. As for the study in general: SMART-Seq v4 Ultra Low Input prepared the low-cell-number fractions.

A word on this clonotype: Its antigen remains unknown.

TCR cDNA was made by 5'RACE template switching, adding a universal primer site and UMIs. One entry per CDR3 protein, called by TCRdb with MiXCR from the 5' RACE reads. The sample lists approximately 550,000 distinct CDR3 sequences; roughly 12% were seen once. Notes on the study in general: Faster peaking, at day 5 versus 15, marked a secondary response that was weaker. Booster sampling recovered most clones from primary vaccination (around 96% CD4, roughly 86% CD8).

CDR3 size: 16 residues. The V and J ends lost 5 bases and 2 bases, in that order; junction bases with no gene match: 11. Germline CDR1 reads SGHAT; CDR2 reads FQNNGV. The sample consisted of PBMCs, taken on the day of the yellow fever booster vaccination. The TCR originated in a man aged 30 to 45 who received the YFV17D yellow fever vaccine. This chain uses TRBV11-2 with TRBJ2-7, with 8 bases aligning to TRBD1. CDR3 sequence: CASSKLKGQETYEQYF. DNA for the CDR3: TGTGCCAGCAGCAAGCTTAAGGGACAGGAGACCTACGAGCAGTACTTC.